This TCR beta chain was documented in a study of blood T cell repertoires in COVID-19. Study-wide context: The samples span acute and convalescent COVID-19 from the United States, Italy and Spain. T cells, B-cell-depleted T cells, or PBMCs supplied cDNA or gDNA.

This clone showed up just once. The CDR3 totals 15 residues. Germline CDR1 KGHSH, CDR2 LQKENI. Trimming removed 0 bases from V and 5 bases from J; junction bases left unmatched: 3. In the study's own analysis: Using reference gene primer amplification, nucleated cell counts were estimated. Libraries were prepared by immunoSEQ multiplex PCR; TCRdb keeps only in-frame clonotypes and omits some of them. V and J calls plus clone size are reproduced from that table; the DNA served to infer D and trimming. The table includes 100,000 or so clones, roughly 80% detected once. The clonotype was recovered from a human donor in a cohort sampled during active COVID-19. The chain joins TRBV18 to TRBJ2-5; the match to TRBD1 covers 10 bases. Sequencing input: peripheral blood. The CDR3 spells CASSPPGQGRETQYF. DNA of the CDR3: TGTGCCAGCTCACCACCGGGACAGGGGAGGGAGACCCAGTACTTC.